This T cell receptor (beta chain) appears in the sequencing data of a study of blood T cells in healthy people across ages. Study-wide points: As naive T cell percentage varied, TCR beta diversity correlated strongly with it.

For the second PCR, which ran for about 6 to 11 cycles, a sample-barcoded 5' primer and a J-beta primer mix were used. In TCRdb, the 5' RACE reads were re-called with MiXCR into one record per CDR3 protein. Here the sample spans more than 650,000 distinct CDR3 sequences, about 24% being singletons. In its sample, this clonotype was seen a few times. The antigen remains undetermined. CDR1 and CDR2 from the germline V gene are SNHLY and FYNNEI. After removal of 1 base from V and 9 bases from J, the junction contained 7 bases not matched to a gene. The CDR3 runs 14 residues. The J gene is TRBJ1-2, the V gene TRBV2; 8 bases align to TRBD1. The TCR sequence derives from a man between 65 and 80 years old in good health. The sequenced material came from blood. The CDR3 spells CASSEGVRGLSYTF. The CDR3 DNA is TGTGCCAGCAGTGAAGGGGTCAGGGGGCTGAGCTACACCTTC.